This T cell receptor (beta chain) was documented in a study of CD4+ T cells in melanoma. The V gene lost 4 bases and the J gene lost 4 bases, with 25 bases spanning the gap. Per the germline V gene, CDR1 is SGHAT and CDR2 is FQNNGV. The CDR3 extends over 18 amino acids. Concerning this clone: As yet, its antigen is unknown.

Using immunoSEQ multiplex PCR, the repertoire was profiled, and TCRdb retains in-frame clones only, with some absent. Among approximately 47,000 clones, roughly 89% were seen once, and the ten largest hold around 11%. Study-level results: Diverse differentiation states were reported for melanoma neoantigen-specific CD4+ T cells. A reported correlation linked neoantigen-specific CD4+ T cells to CD8+, macrophage and B cell function.

The sample comprised peripheral blood. This TCR was sampled from a human donor with melanoma. This chain connects TRBV11-2 to TRBJ1-1, with D maybe TRBD1 (6 bases). CDR3: CASSSRGRGPIRSTEAFF. The CDR3 region has the DNA TGTGCCAGCAGCTCGCGGGGGCGGGGACCTATTCGGAGCACTGAAGCTTTCTTT.